This T cell receptor beta chain was captured by sequencing in a study of blood T cell repertoires in COVID-19. Background on the study: Acute and convalescent COVID-19 samples came from the United States, Italy and Spain. From T cells, B-cell-depleted T cells, or PBMCs came the material, which was cDNA or gDNA.

Per the original data handling: Researchers report that nucleated cell counts were estimated from reference gene primer amplification. Assay used: immunoSEQ multiplex PCR; TCRdb lists only in-frame clones, some missing. V, J and clone size reflect that table, while D and trimming were determined from the DNA. The repertoire includes about 50,000 clones, less than 90% of them detected once, and about 28% sits in the top ten. The CDR3 totals 13 residues. Trimming left V 0 bases short and J 3 bases short, with 7 bases between. Looked up from germline, CDR1 is SGHRS and CDR2 is YFSETQ. The TCR comes from a human donor in a cohort sampled during active COVID-19. This rearrangement joins TRBV5-1 to TRBJ2-7; D uncertain. The sample taken for sequencing was peripheral blood. The CDR3: CASSLDGYYEQYV. The CDR3 nucleotides read TGCGCCAGCAGCTTGGACGGTTACTACGAGCAGTACGTC.